This TCR beta chain came from a study of cytomegalovirus exposure and HLA in healthy donors. General study results and limits: Most TCR beta V segments were productive about 87% or about 30% of the time in an earlier analysis.

A word on this clone: Its antigen is unidentified.

The germline CDR1 and CDR2 sequences are SGHVS and FQNEAQ. V shed 3 bases and J shed 5 bases, with 11 bases lying between them. This CDR3 has 13 amino acids. PCR was performed using 60 Vbeta and 13 Jbeta primers. This table comes from immunoSEQ multiplex PCR, and its TCRdb copy is limited to in-frame clones, with some not included. The data contain approximately 190,000 clones, over 75% of them singletons. Sequencing was performed on PBMCs. The source of this sequence is a boy younger than 10 in good health and CMV-seronegative. The chain has TRBV7-8 and TRBJ2-7; maybe TRBD1 (6 bases). CDR3 protein: CASSFNRENEQYF. The CDR3 DNA reads as TGTGCCAGCAGCTTTAACAGGGAGAACGAGCAGTACTTC. Full variable domain (rest looked up from reference TRBV7-8 and TRBJ2-7): GAGVSQSPRYKVAKRGQDVALRCDPISGHVSLFWYQQALGQGPEFLTYFQNEAQLDKSGLPSDRFFAERPEGSVSTLKIQRTQQEDSAVYLCASSFNRENEQYFGPGTRLTVT.